This TCR beta chain is from a study of Graves' ophthalmopathy and Graves' hyperthyroidism. Comment on this clonotype: The junction departs from the called germline gene at one end, perhaps through a read error.

CDR3 regions of TCR beta were amplified from RNA transcripts. The authors performed first-round RT-PCR with HTBI primers and then a second-round multiplex PCR. TCRdb re-called the multiplex PCR reads through MiXCR, storing one row per CDR3 protein. The sample records around 1,200,000 distinct CDR3 sequences, about two fifths being singletons. The origin of this receptor is an adult man with Graves' hyperthyroidism. Sequencing was carried out using peripheral blood or thyroid tissue (not recorded which).

CDR3 in DNA: TGTGCCAACAGTGTAGACAGGGGAAACTACGAGCAGTACTTC. This sequence encodes CANSVDRGNYEQYF. This chain links TRBV2 with TRBJ2-7, with 8 positions matching TRBD1. The CDR3 is 14 residues long. The germline gives CDR1 SNHLY, CDR2 FYNNEI. The full variable domain, rest sourced from reference TRBV2 and TRBJ2-7, is EPEVTQTPSHQVTQMGQEVILRCVPISNHLYFYWYRQILGQKVEFLVSFYNNEISEKSEIFDDQFSVERPDGSNFTLKIRSTKLEDSAMYFCANSVDRGNYEQYFGPGTRLTVT.